A single sample is the source of the 20 T cell receptor beta chains below, sequenced in a study of blood T cell repertoires in COVID-19. Repertoires were generated with immunoSEQ multiplex PCR, while TCRdb's copy carries only in-frame clones and drops some. The table shows some 300,000 clones, with approximately 85% occurring only once. Sequencing used PBMCs or T cells enriched from blood (not recorded which). These receptors were obtained from a woman under 40 who had recovered from COVID-19.

V is TRBV11-3 and J is TRBJ2-1; D is possibly TRBD2 (6 bases). V gave up 5 bases and J gave up 6 bases, with 8 bases separating them. The germline V gene encodes CDR1 SGHNT and CDR2 YENEEA. The CDR3 sequence is 12 residues long. CDR3 in amino acids: CASSRDFNEQFF. The CDR3 DNA reads as TGTGCCAGCAGCCGGGACTTCAATGAGCAGTTCTTC.

The CDR3 is CASSDPGLPPWNEQFF. CDR3 coding DNA: TGTGCCAGCAGTGACCCGGGACTGCCCCCGTGGAATGAGCAGTTCTTC. The rearrangement joins TRBV6-1 to TRBJ2-1; TRBD2 might be the D (6 bases). Germline lookup yields CDR1 MNHNS and CDR2 SASEGT. The CDR3 spans 16 residues. V was pared by 3 bases and J by 7 bases, with 19 bases between.

This chain joins TRBV9 and TRBJ1-2, with D tentatively TRBD1 (6 bases). V lost 4 bases to trimming and J lost 0 bases, with 13 bases between them. This CDR3 is built from 15 residues. Germline CDR1 SGDLS, CDR2 YYNGEE. CDR3 DNA: TGTGCCAGCAGCCTATGGGACACCTCTAACTATGGCTACACCTTC. It yields the protein CASSLWDTSNYGYTF.

A single count supports this clone. The V call is TRBV18, the J call TRBJ2-7, with a tentative D call TRBD1 (6 bases). The CDR3 is 16 amino acids. V was trimmed by 3 bases and J by 2 bases, leaving 17 bases between them. Germline assignment: CDR1 KGHSH and CDR2 LQKENI. CDR3 coding DNA: TGTGCCAGCTCACCTAGGCCTGGGGGCTGGGCCTACGAGCAGTACTTC. Translating it yields CASSPRPGGWAYEQYF. The whole variable domain, filled in from reference TRBV18 and TRBJ2-7, reads NAGVMQNPRHLVRRRGQEARLRCSPMKGHSHVYWYRQLPEEGLKFMVYLQKENIIDESGMPKERFSAEFPKEGPSILRIQQVVRGDSAAYFCASSPRPGGWAYEQYFGPGTRLTVT.

The V call is TRBV24-1, the J call TRBJ2-3; TRBD1 agrees at 9 bases. V dropped 4 bases and J dropped 4; count of bases not matched to a gene: 5. The CDR3 is 15 amino acids. Per germline, CDR1 KGHDR and CDR2 SFDVKD. The CDR3 protein is CATSDRDRAADTQYF. The CDR3 DNA follows: TGTGCCACCAGTGACCGGGACAGGGCGGCAGATACGCAGTATTTT.

This clone was recorded a few times. V is TRBV2 and J is TRBJ2-7; 10 bases align to TRBD2. Germline V gene data show CDR1 as SNHLY and CDR2 as FYNNEI. The CDR3 length is 15 residues. The J segment lost 4 bases and the V segment lost 7 bases, leaving 10 bases of the junction unmatched. The DNA of the CDR3 is TGTGCCAGCAAGAGCGGGGGGGAACTCAATTACGAGCAGTACTTC. It yields the protein CASKSGGELNYEQYF.

The J gene is TRBJ2-7, the V gene TRBV11-2, with D maybe TRBD1 (6 bases). Germline lookup yields CDR1 SGHAT and CDR2 FQNNGV. The length of the CDR3 is 12 residues. The ends were cut back, 1 base at V and 7 bases at J, with 8 bases in the middle. The CDR3 loop reads CASSLVRGEQYF. The CDR3 DNA follows: TGTGCCAGCAGCTTAGTTAGGGGGGAGCAGTACTTC.

This chain connects TRBV2 to TRBJ1-6; no reliable D call. The CDR3 has 16 residues. Germline V gene sequence: CDR1 SNHLY, CDR2 FYNNEI. Trimming cost V 2 bases and J 0 bases, with 8 bases left between them. The CDR3 protein is CASSEQRLSYNSPLHF. CDR3 sequence (DNA): TGTGCCAGCAGTGAACAGCGCCTCTCCTATAATTCACCCCTCCACTTT.

This sequence joins TRBV10-3 and TRBJ2-7, with TRBD1 identical over 7 bases. Germline V gene sequence: CDR1 ENHRY, CDR2 SYGVKD. After removal of 9 bases from V and 2 bases from J, the junction contained 7 bases not matched to a gene. This CDR3 has 13 amino acids. The CDR3 DNA reads as TGTGCCATTGTGACAGGGCCTCCCTACGAGCAGTACTTC. Residues: CAIVTGPPYEQYF.

CDR3 region: CASSSDRGFDGYTF. The CDR3 nucleotides read TGTGCCAGCAGCTCGGACAGGGGGTTCGATGGCTACACCTTC. This rearrangement joins TRBV7-8 to TRBJ1-2; 10 bases agree with TRBD1. The CDR3 sequence is 14 residues long. Germline lookup yields CDR1 SGHVS and CDR2 FQNEAQ. The trim removed 4 bases at V and 6 bases at J, leaving 5 bases unmatched.

This chain connects TRBV7-9 to TRBJ2-7; maybe TRBD1 (5 bases). CDR1 and CDR2 from the germline V gene are SEHNR and FQNEAQ (reference sequence). V lost 5 bases, J lost 3 bases, and 17 bases lay in between. The CDR3 spans 15 residues. The CDR3 loop reads CASSPTHRHGYEQYF. In nucleotides, the CDR3 is TGTGCCAGCAGCCCCACCCACAGGCATGGCTACGAGCAGTACTTC.

The chain links TRBV5-5 to TRBJ2-3; no clear D gene. The germline V gene has CDR1 SGHKS and CDR2 YYEKEE (reference sequence). V was cut by 0 bases and J by 1 base, with 6 bases left in between. The CDR3 length is 14 residues. The CDR3 DNA reads TGTGCCAGCAGCTTGGCGGTGGGCACAGATACGCAGTATTTT. This codes for CASSLAVGTDTQYF.

This rearrangement joins TRBV18 to TRBJ2-7; TRBD1 aligns across 7 bases. V was clipped by 2 bases and J by 5 bases; unmatched bases: 9. Germline loops: CDR1 KGHSH, CDR2 LQKENI. CDR3 length equals 15 residues. In nucleotides, the CDR3 is TGTGCCAGCTCACCAACCATCACAGGGGCGGACGAGCAGTACTTC. Protein product: CASSPTITGADEQYF.

V usage is TRBV30 and J usage is TRBJ2-7; D call uncertain. From germline, CDR1 is GTSNPN and CDR2 SVGIG (reference sequence). Deletions cut 0 bases from V and 0 bases from J, with 6 bases between. The CDR3 runs 13 residues. The CDR3 sequence is CAWSVPSSYEQYF. DNA for the CDR3: TGTGCCTGGAGTGTACCTAGCTCCTACGAGCAGTACTTC.

V is TRBV27 and J is TRBJ1-1; 7 nucleotides line up with TRBD1. V dropped 10 bases and J dropped 1; count of bases not matched to a gene: 9. From germline, CDR1 is MNHEY and CDR2 SMNVEV (reference sequence). The CDR3 totals 14 residues. Here the CDR3 reads CATRKGTENTEAFF. DNA of the CDR3: TGTGCCACCCGTAAGGGGACAGAGAACACTGAAGCTTTCTTT.

The gene calls are TRBV6-5 and TRBJ1-1, with D unclear. Trimming pared 4 bases from V and 5 bases from J, leaving 20 bases between. The V gene's germline CDR1 is MNHEY and CDR2 SVGAGI. This CDR3 has 16 residues. CDR3 loop: CASSFRTGTRLTEAFF. In nucleotides, the CDR3 is TGTGCCAGCAGTTTTCGGACCGGCACTAGGCTGACTGAAGCTTTCTTT.

A note on this clone: The same CDR3 is also encoded by other DNA sequences in this sample. The rearrangement links TRBV18 to TRBJ1-1; no clear D. This CDR3 comprises 12 residues. CDR1 and CDR2 from the germline V gene are KGHSH and LQKENI. Trimming pared 6 bases from V and 5 bases from J, leaving 10 bases between. CDR3 sequence (DNA): TGTGCCAGCTCCCCAGACGGGACTGAAGCTTTCTTT. This encodes CASSPDGTEAFF.

J is TRBJ2-7 and V is TRBV5-4; 10 bases map to TRBD2. V gave up 2 bases and J gave up 13 bases; unmatched junction bases: 15. The CDR3 consists of 15 residues. The germline CDR1 and CDR2 sequences are SGHNT and YYREEE (reference sequence). CDR3 in amino acids: CASSLGGLAGAREYF. DNA for the CDR3: TGTGCCAGCAGCTTAGGGGGGCTAGCGGGGGCTAGGGAATACTTC.

The V gene is TRBV2, the J gene TRBJ1-5; D is undetermined. Germline V CDR1 and CDR2: SNHLY, FYNNEI. The CDR3 length is 14 residues. Trimming took off 4 bases at V and 3 bases at J, with 10 bases between the two ends. CDR3 DNA: TGTGCCAGCAGTGTTTCACAGCCCAATCAGCCCCAGCATTTT. Amino acid sequence: CASSVSQPNQPQHF. Combining the CDR3 with reference TRBV2 and TRBJ1-5 gives the whole variable domain EPEVTQTPSHQVTQMGQEVILRCVPISNHLYFYWYRQILGQKVEFLVSFYNNEISEKSEIFDDQFSVERPDGSNFTLKIRSTKLEDSAMYFCASSVSQPNQPQHFGDGTRLSIL.

This clone was picked up a small number of times. CDR3 in amino acids: CASSLGRTNEKLFF. CDR3 coding DNA: TGTGCCAGCAGCTTAGGCAGGACTAATGAAAAACTGTTTTTT. The gene calls are TRBV11-2 and TRBJ1-4; D is unresolved. Germline V gene lookup returns CDR1 SGHAT and CDR2 FQNNGV. This CDR3 region has 14 residues. V was cut by 1 base and J by 2 bases, with 5 bases left in between.